These T cell receptor beta chains were read from a single sample in a study of early T cells in non-severe SARS-CoV-2 infection. TCRdb passed the 5' RACE reads through MiXCR, listing each CDR3 protein once. This table has 90,000 to 120,000 distinct CDR3 sequences, 8.5% to 14% appearing once. The material sequenced was whole blood. Receptor source: an adult who was a healthcare worker with PCR-confirmed SARS-CoV-2 infection or an uninfected control (not recorded which). Each CDR3 is given with its conserved first and last residue. D genes are given only for firm matches. Clone size is shown for a subset of rows, as once, few, many or a class of expanded clone.

CDR3 protein	CDR3 DNA	V gene	J gene	D gene	clone size
CASSWGQNTEAFF	TGTGCCAGCAGTTGGGGACAGAACACTGAAGCTTTCTTT	TRBV12-3/TRBV12-4	TRBJ1-1	-	many
CSASRDTQETQYF	TGCAGTGCTTCCCGGGACACCCAAGAGACCCAGTACTTC	TRBV20-1	TRBJ2-5	-	many
CSVELQLNTEAFF	TGCAGCGTTGAACTTCAGTTGAACACTGAAGCTTTCTTT	TRBV29-1	TRBJ1-1	-	few
CASSASTETQYF	TGTGCCAGCAGCGCTAGCACGGAGACCCAGTACTTC	TRBV9	TRBJ2-5	-	few
CASSYSIQRMNTEAFF	TGTGCCAGCAGTTACAGTATTCAGAGGATGAACACTGAAGCTTTCTTT	TRBV6-5	TRBJ1-1	-	many
CASSLNPRGMNTEAFF	TGTGCCAGCAGCTTAAATCCCAGGGGCATGAACACTGAAGCTTTCTTT	TRBV7-3	TRBJ1-1	-	many
CAISEEREAIDTQYF	TGTGCCATCAGTGAGGAGCGGGAGGCGATAGATACGCAGTATTTT	TRBV10-3	TRBJ2-3	TRBD2	few
CASSYSSYTQWSGELFF	TGTGCCAGCAGTTACTCGTCCTATACCCAGTGGTCCGGGGAGCTGTTTTTT	TRBV6-2/TRBV6-3	TRBJ2-2	-	many
CASNLGGTEAFF	TGTGCCAGCAACCTAGGAGGCACTGAAGCTTTCTTT	TRBV12-3/TRBV12-4	TRBJ1-1	-	many
CASSLYGRGDEQYF	TGTGCCAGCAGTTTATACGGGAGGGGGGACGAGCAGTACTTC	TRBV28	TRBJ2-7	TRBD2	few
CASSPKGRGETQYF	TGTGCCAGCAGTCCGAAAGGGAGGGGAGAGACCCAGTACTTC	TRBV7-6	TRBJ2-5	TRBD2	many
CASSRDDQPQHF	TGTGCCAGCAGCCGGGATGATCAGCCCCAGCATTTT	TRBV28	TRBJ1-5	-	few
CASSDSPHGADGYTF	TGTGCCAGCAGTGACTCCCCCCACGGGGCTGATGGCTACACCTTC	TRBV6-4	TRBJ1-2	-	few
CASSLGSPQFPLHF	TGTGCCAGCAGTCTCGGGTCGCCCCAGTTTCCCCTCCACTTT	TRBV3-1	TRBJ1-6	-	few
CASGRTGSGNTIYF	TGTGCCAGCGGACGGACAGGGAGTGGAAACACCATATATTTT	TRBV6-6	TRBJ1-3	TRBD1	few
CASSLQKLAGLFDEQFF	TGTGCCAGCAGTCTCCAGAAACTAGCGGGACTGTTTGATGAGCAGTTCTTC	TRBV12-3/TRBV12-4	TRBJ2-1	TRBD2	many
CASSQASDTQYF	TGTGCCAGCAGCCAAGCGTCGGATACGCAGTATTTT	TRBV13	TRBJ2-3	-	-
CASGGSWRGSYEQYF	TGTGCCAGCGGGGGGAGCTGGCGGGGCTCCTACGAGCAGTACTTC	TRBV28	TRBJ2-7	-	-
CASSPRQLYEQYF	TGTGCCAGCAGTCCCCGACAGCTCTACGAGCAGTACTTC	TRBV28	TRBJ2-7	-	few
CASSPRHPNIQYF	TGTGCCAGCAGCCCGCGACACCCAAACATTCAGTACTTC	TRBV7-6	TRBJ2-4	-	-
CASSLTGQDTQYF	TGTGCCAGCAGCTTAACAGGGCAAGATACGCAGTATTTT	TRBV7-3	TRBJ2-3	-	few
CASSKETPYGYTF	TGTGCCAGCAGCAAAGAGACTCCATATGGCTACACCTTC	TRBV21-1	TRBJ1-2	-	many
CRTAGGRASTYNEQFF	TGCAGAACGGCCGGCGGGAGAGCCTCAACCTACAATGAGCAGTTCTTC	TRBV20-1	TRBJ2-1	TRBD2	-
CAWKGGVAGEGVQLF	TGTGCCTGGAAAGGTGGGGTAGCCGGCGAGGGAGTGCAGCTCTTC	TRBV30	TRBJ2-1	-	-
CASTSTSDRPSGEAFF	TGTGCCAGCACCTCAACCTCCGACAGGCCGTCTGGTGAAGCTTTCTTT	TRBV7-8	TRBJ1-1	-	many
CASSLRTGDNQPQHF	TGTGCCAGCAGTTTAAGGACAGGGGACAATCAGCCCCAGCATTTT	TRBV12-3/TRBV12-4	TRBJ1-5	TRBD1	few
CASSLVRTSGANVLTF	TGTGCCAGCAGCTTAGTGCGTACCTCTGGGGCCAACGTCCTGACTTTC	TRBV11-2	TRBJ2-6	-	many
CASSFGQGRIFGELFF	TGTGCCAGCAGTTTTGGACAGGGGAGGATTTTCGGGGAGCTGTTTTTT	TRBV6-2/TRBV6-3	TRBJ2-2	TRBD1	once